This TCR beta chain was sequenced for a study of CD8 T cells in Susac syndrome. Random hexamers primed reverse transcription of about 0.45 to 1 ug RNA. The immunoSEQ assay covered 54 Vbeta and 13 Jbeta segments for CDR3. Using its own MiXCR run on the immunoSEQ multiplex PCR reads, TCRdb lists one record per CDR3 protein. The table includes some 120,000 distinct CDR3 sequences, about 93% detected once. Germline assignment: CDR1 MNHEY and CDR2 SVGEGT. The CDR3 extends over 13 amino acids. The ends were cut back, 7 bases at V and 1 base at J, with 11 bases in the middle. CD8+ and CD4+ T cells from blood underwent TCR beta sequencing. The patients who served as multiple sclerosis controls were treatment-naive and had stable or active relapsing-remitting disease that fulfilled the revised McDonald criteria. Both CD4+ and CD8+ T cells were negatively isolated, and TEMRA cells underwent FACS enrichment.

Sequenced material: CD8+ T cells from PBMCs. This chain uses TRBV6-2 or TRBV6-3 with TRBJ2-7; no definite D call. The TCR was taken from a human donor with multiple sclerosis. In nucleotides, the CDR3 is TGTGCCAGCACTACCGTCAGTTCCTACGAGCAGTACTTC. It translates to CASTTVSSYEQYF.